The 18 T cell receptor beta chains reported below all come from one sample, sequenced in a study of PD-1 blockade in classical Hodgkin lymphoma. Patients all relapsed after autologous stem cell transplantation, and there was variation in brentuximab vedotin exposure. Profiled with immunoSEQ multiplex PCR; TCRdb holds only in-frame clones, not every one. The table has about 9,600 clones, 80% to 95% seen once. The sequences come from peripheral blood mononuclear cells (PBMCs), collected at baseline. The receptors derive from a human donor with classical Hodgkin lymphoma.

The rearrangement joins TRBV7-9 to TRBJ2-7, with D tentatively TRBD1 or TRBD2 (5 bases each). The CDR3 is 14 amino acids. Trimming pared 5 bases from V and 7 bases from J, leaving 18 bases between. Germline CDR1 and CDR2: SEHNR and FQNEAQ (reference sequence). The DNA for the CDR3 is TGTGCCAGCAGCCCCGGGACGGAGTTTACGGAGCAGTACTTC. Translation gives CASSPGTEFTEQYF.

The chain recombines TRBV7-3 with TRBJ2-1, with D perhaps TRBD2 (6 bases). CDR1 and CDR2 (germline): SGHTA, FQGTGA. The CDR3 length is 15 residues. The V and J ends lost 2 bases and 2 bases respectively, with 10 bases between them. CDR3 bases: TGTGCCAGCAGCTTAGTAGCGGACGCCTACAATGAGCAGTTCTTC. Amino acid sequence: CASSLVADAYNEQFF.

The chain is built from TRBV30 and TRBJ2-5; the match to TRBD1 covers 7 bases. Germline lookup yields CDR1 GTSNPN and CDR2 SVGIG (reference sequence). V shed 0 bases and J 7 bases; nucleotides not matched to a gene: 14. This CDR3 contains 16 residues. The CDR3 DNA sequence: TGTGCCTGGAGTGTATCAAGGCAGGGGGTCGTCGGGACCCAGTACTTC. Residues: CAWSVSRQGVVGTQYF. The full variable domain, its missing parts supplied by reference TRBV30 and TRBJ2-5, is SQTIHQWPATLVQPVGSPLSLECTVEGTSNPNLYWYRQAAGRGLQLLFYSVGIGQISSEVPQNLSASRPQDRQFILSSKKLLLSDSGFYLCAWSVSRQGVVGTQYFGPGTRLLVL.

The gene calls are TRBV10-1 and TRBJ2-3, with 10 bases that match TRBD1. CDR1 and CDR2 from the germline V gene are WNHNN and SYGVQD (reference sequence). The CDR3 runs to 17 residues. V shed 4 bases, J shed 2 bases, and the junction held 9 bases outside the gene matches. The CDR3 sequence is CASSAGTGVRITDTQYF. CDR3 sequence (DNA): TGCGCCAGCAGTGCCGGGACAGGGGTCCGAATCACAGATACGCAGTATTTT.

The CDR3 reads CASSAAGADTQYF. In nucleotides, the CDR3 is TGTGCCAGCAGTGCCGCCGGGGCAGATACGCAGTATTTT. The V call is TRBV25-1, the J call TRBJ2-3; possibly TRBD2 for D (5 bases). Looked up from germline, CDR1 is MGHDK and CDR2 is SYGVNS. The length of the CDR3 is 13 residues. Trimming took 4 bases from V and 4 from J, leaving 9 bases between them.

The gene calls are TRBV5-5 and TRBJ2-2; D ambiguous. The CDR3 spans 12 residues. The germline V gene encodes CDR1 SGHKS and CDR2 YYEKEE (reference sequence). Trimming pared 0 bases from V and 7 bases from J, leaving 4 bases between. CDR3 protein: CASSLAVGELFF. The CDR3 bases are TGTGCCAGCAGCTTGGCAGTCGGGGAGCTGTTTTTT.

The DNA for the CDR3 is TGTGCCACCAGCAGAGGACAGGACGCAACTAATGAAAAACTGTTTTTT. This translates into CATSRGQDATNEKLFF. This sequence joins TRBV15 and TRBJ1-4; TRBD1 is a possible D gene (6 bases). Germline V gene lookup returns CDR1 LNHNV and CDR2 YYDKDF (reference sequence). The CDR3 covers 16 residues. The V gene lost 1 base and the J gene lost 0 bases, with 9 bases spanning the gap. The full variable domain, in which reference TRBV15 and TRBJ1-4 provide the parts outside the CDR3, is DAMVIQNPRYQVTQFGKPVTLSCSQTLNHNVMYWYQQKSSQAPKLLFHYYDKDFNNEADTPDNFQSRRPNTSFCFLDIRSPGLGDTAMYLCATSRGQDATNEKLFFGSGTQLSVL.

CDR3 sequence reads: CASRLVAISGANVLTF. CDR3 nucleotides: TGTGCCAGCAGATTGGTGGCCATCTCTGGGGCCAACGTCCTGACTTTC. The genes are TRBV2 and TRBJ2-6; D is undetermined. The CDR3 is made up of 16 amino acids. Trimming cost V 6 bases and J 0 bases, with 12 bases left between them. CDR1 SNHLY and CDR2 FYNNEI come from the germline V gene.

This clone has just one count. V and J are TRBV5-1 and TRBJ2-7, with D perhaps TRBD1 (7 bases). The germline gives CDR1 SGHRS, CDR2 YFSETQ. This CDR3 has 15 residues. V was clipped by 3 bases and J by 3 bases, with 16 bases between them. CDR3 residues: CASSSRQGLFYEQYF. The CDR3 bases are TGCGCCAGCAGCTCCCGACAGGGACTCTTCTACGAGCAGTACTTC.

This sequence joins TRBV4-2 and TRBJ2-5; D is uncertain. The last part of the DNA fits TRBJ2-7 better; the J call may be wrong. The CDR3 contains 14 residues. Germline CDR1 reads LGHNA; CDR2 reads YNFKEQ. The chain's CDR3 is CASSRDQYSYEQYF. DNA for the CDR3: TGTGCCAGCAGCCGAGACCAATACTCCTACGAGCAGTACTTC.

This chain uses TRBV18 with TRBJ2-5, with TRBD1 identical over 7 bases. The DNA end lines up better with TRBJ2-7; the J call may be wrong. This CDR3 comprises 14 residues. Per the germline V gene, CDR1 is KGHSH and CDR2 is LQKENI. CDR3 DNA sequence: TGTGCCAGCTCACCGACAGGGAGCTCCTACGAGCAGTACTTC. This codes for CASSPTGSSYEQYF.

In DNA form, the CDR3 reads TGTGCCAGCAGCTTGGCGTCGTATTCAGAGACCCAGTACTTC. Translated, it gives CASSLASYSETQYF. The rearrangement links TRBV5-4 to TRBJ2-5; D gene unclear. V was trimmed by 0 bases and J by 4 bases, leaving 10 bases between them. Germline CDR1 is SGHNT and CDR2 is YYREEE (reference sequence). The CDR3 has 14 residues.

In DNA, the CDR3 is TGTGCCAGCACCCCGGGGCAAATTTACTGGGATACGCAGTATTTT. Its translation: CASTPGQIYWDTQYF. The chain uses TRBV7-9 and TRBJ2-3; D possibly matches TRBD1 or TRBD2 (5 bases each). Germline V CDR1 and CDR2: SEHNR, FQNEAQ (reference sequence). V was cut by 7 bases and J by 6 bases, with 20 bases left in between. The CDR3 runs 15 residues.

The gene calls are TRBV10-2 and TRBJ2-1, with D perhaps matching TRBD2 (6 bases). The germline CDR1 and CDR2 sequences are WSHSY and SAAADI. Deletions cut 4 bases from V and 1 base from J, with 11 bases between. The CDR3 is 15 amino acids. CDR3 amino acids: CASSAERASYNEQFF. In DNA, the CDR3 is TGCGCCAGCAGTGCTGAGCGGGCTTCCTACAATGAGCAGTTCTTC.

The chain uses TRBV5-1 and TRBJ2-1; 9 positions match TRBD1. This CDR3 comprises 16 residues. Germline CDR1 and CDR2: SGHRS and YFSETQ. V was clipped by 7 bases and J by 7 bases; unmatched bases: 15. CDR3 nucleotide sequence: TGCGCCAGCTTCCCACAACCCGGGACAGGGCGGAATGAGCAGTTCTTC. This sequence encodes CASFPQPGTGRNEQFF.

This chain connects TRBV28 to TRBJ2-1; a weak D match, TRBD2 (6 bases). Germline V CDR1 and CDR2: MDHEN, SYDVKM. V was cut by 5 bases and J by 4 bases, with 21 bases left in between. This CDR3 comprises 17 residues. CDR3 loop: CASSPTRGTAPYNEQFF. CDR3 sequence (DNA): TGTGCCAGCAGTCCTACCCGCGGGACGGCCCCTTACAATGAGCAGTTCTTC.

This chain joins TRBV6-5 and TRBJ2-2; D might be TRBD2 (6 bases). The CDR3 spans 15 residues. Germline-derived CDR1 and CDR2 are MNHEY and SVGAGI. The V gene lost 6 bases and the J gene lost 10 bases, with 21 bases spanning the gap. CDR3 amino acids: CASSHVPKGGLELFF. CDR3 bases: TGTGCCAGCAGCCACGTCCCTAAAGGAGGGTTGGAGCTGTTTTTT.

This chain joins TRBV5-1 and TRBJ2-3; D unclear. CDR3 length: 12 residues. The germline V gene has CDR1 SGHRS and CDR2 YFSETQ. Trimming took off 1 base at V and 5 bases at J, with 5 bases between the two ends. DNA of the CDR3: TGCGCCAGCAGCTTGTGGGGAGATACGCAGTATTTT. Amino acids: CASSLWGDTQYF.